Listed below are T cell receptor beta chains from one sample, sequenced in a study of T-cell memory formation after mild COVID-19. TCRdb recomputed calls from the 5' RACE reads with MiXCR, one row per CDR3 protein. Among around 470,000 distinct CDR3 sequences listed, around 20% were seen once. The specimen sequenced was PBMCs or a T cell subset sorted from them (not recorded which). The receptors were gathered from an adult woman who had mild COVID-19 (a few samples of this study predate the infection). Cell type and time point are not known. Each CDR3 is given without its conserved first and last residue. Fields, in order: CDR3 protein, D gene, J gene, V gene. A D gene is named only where the DNA matches it firmly.

CDR3: ASSPAGGLVDEQF
D: TRBD2
J: TRBJ2-1
V: TRBV14

CDR3: ARRQGNSGNTIY
D: TRBD1
J: TRBJ1-3
V: TRBV30

CDR3: ASTGERHPQNLYT
D: -
J: TRBJ1-2
V: TRBV6-2/TRBV6-3

CDR3: ASSLWSENTEAF
D: -
J: TRBJ1-1
V: TRBV28

CDR3: SVERTGNTGELF
D: -
J: TRBJ2-2
V: TRBV29-1

CDR3: SGETSLETQY
D: TRBD2
J: TRBJ2-5
V: TRBV29-1

CDR3: ASTQGGFYEQY
D: -
J: TRBJ2-7
V: TRBV7-6

CDR3: ATIRTGSGNTIY
D: TRBD1
J: TRBJ1-3
V: TRBV6-6

CDR3: ASSAVGKGKRYEQY
D: -
J: TRBJ2-7
V: TRBV6-2/TRBV6-3

CDR3: SASLRTTSLDEQF
D: -
J: TRBJ2-1
V: TRBV20-1

CDR3: ASSQDWAGADTGELF
D: -
J: TRBJ2-2
V: TRBV3-1

CDR3: ASSQDGGYPDTQY
D: -
J: TRBJ2-3
V: TRBV3-1

CDR3: ASSLGWSSYNEQF
D: -
J: TRBJ2-1
V: TRBV11-3

CDR3: ARPQGAYSSYEQY
D: TRBD1
J: TRBJ2-7
V: TRBV7-4

CDR3: SVDLNRKGTEAF
D: -
J: TRBJ1-1
V: TRBV29-1

CDR3: ASSSSRAYNQPQH
D: -
J: TRBJ1-5
V: TRBV7-9